The rows below give T cell receptor beta chains drawn from one sample of a study of blood T cell repertoires in COVID-19. Sequenced by immunoSEQ multiplex PCR; TCRdb stores in-frame clones only, minus some. This table has hundreds of thousands of clones, roughly 88% appearing once. Source material: peripheral blood. The receptors derive from a woman between 65 and 79 years old with COVID-19, enrolled during active disease. CDR3s leave out the opening cysteine and the closing phenylalanine or tryptophan.

j_gene | v_gene | CDR3aa
TRBJ2-1 | TRBV19 | ASSIASAIYNEQF
TRBJ2-1 | TRBV6-4 | ASSSYPGTRSYNEQF
TRBJ2-7 | TRBV4-1 | ASSQANSYEQY
TRBJ2-5 | TRBV5-1 | ASSLGTQGQETQY
TRBJ1-1 | TRBV19 | ASRTGQGHTEAF
TRBJ1-5 | TRBV28 | ASSLQGRSQPQH
TRBJ2-1 | TRBV5-1 | ASSSTSGSNNEQF
TRBJ2-1 | TRBV7-8 | ASSLRDKGYLQF
TRBJ1-6 | TRBV27 | ASSLEGQNNSPLH
TRBJ2-1 | TRBV19 | ASSTAWGAGYLHEQF
TRBJ1-2 | TRBV6-2/TRBV6-3 | ASSSQGTGNYGYT
TRBJ1-5 | TRBV2 | ASRGPGRGNQPQH
TRBJ2-7 | TRBV13 | ASSSGSVFYEQY
TRBJ2-7 | TRBV7-2 | ASTSRPNSRAYEQY
TRBJ2-7 | TRBV5-1 | ASSLDTSGRYEQY
TRBJ2-2 | TRBV18 | ASSAREGLTGELF
TRBJ2-5 | TRBV7-6 | ASSLGPLAGGETQY